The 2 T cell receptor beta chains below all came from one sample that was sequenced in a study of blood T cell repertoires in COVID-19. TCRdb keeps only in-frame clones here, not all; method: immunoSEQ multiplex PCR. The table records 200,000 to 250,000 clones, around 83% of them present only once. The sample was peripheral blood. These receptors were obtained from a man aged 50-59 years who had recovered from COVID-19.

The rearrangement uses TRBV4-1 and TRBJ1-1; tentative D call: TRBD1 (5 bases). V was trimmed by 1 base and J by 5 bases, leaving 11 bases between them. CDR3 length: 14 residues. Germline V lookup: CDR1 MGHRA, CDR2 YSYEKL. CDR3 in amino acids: CASSQVQTETEAFF. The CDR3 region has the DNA TGCGCCAGCAGCCAAGTTCAGACAGAGACTGAAGCTTTCTTT.

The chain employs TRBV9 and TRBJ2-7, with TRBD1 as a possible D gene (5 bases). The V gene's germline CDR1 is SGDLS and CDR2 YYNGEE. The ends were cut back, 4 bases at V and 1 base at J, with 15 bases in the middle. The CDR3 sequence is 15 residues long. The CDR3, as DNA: TGTGCCAGCAGCCTAGGGGTTGACAGTTCCTACGAGCAGTACTTC. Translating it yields CASSLGVDSSYEQYF. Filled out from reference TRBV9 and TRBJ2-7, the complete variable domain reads DSGVTQTPKHLITATGQRVTLRCSPRSGDLSVYWYQQSLDQGLQFLIQYYNGEERAKGNILERFSAQQFPDLHSELNLSSLELGDSALYFCASSLGVDSSYEQYFGPGTRLTVT.